The clone carrying this TCR beta chain came up a few times. Its antigen remains unidentified. The data were taken from a study of blood T cells in healthy people across ages. The study's findings and limits: Donor CMV infection status was unknown, possibly confounding age-related changes in expanded clonotypes. With unsorted PBMCs, a conclusive comparison of naive versus antigen-experienced cells was not possible.

A second PCR, run for roughly 7 to 11 cycles, used a sample-barcoded 5' primer plus a J-beta primer mix. MiXCR was run by TCRdb on the 5' RACE reads, yielding one entry per CDR3 protein. The profile shows 1.5 million to 2 million distinct CDR3 sequences, 25% to 30% of them singletons. The TCR originated in a woman under 40 in good health. Sequencing was carried out using blood.

The CDR3 DNA is TGTGCCATCATGAGGGGGGCGTACGAAAACAATGAGCAGTTCTTC. Protein: CAIMRGAYENNEQFF. This chain links TRBV10-3 with TRBJ2-1, with D perhaps assigned TRBD1 or TRBD2 (6 bases each). V dropped 7 bases and J dropped 5 bases, with 18 bases sitting between them. Germline assignment: CDR1 ENHRY and CDR2 SYGVKD. The CDR3 extends over 15 amino acids.